This T cell receptor (beta chain) was sequenced during a study of post-analysis software for immune sequencing data. General study findings and limits: Under the F measure, samples that were prepared in one batch clustered strongly together. Versus controls, multiple sclerosis patients showed significantly lower diversity (normalized Chao1). Among roughly 5 TRBV segments more frequent in patients than controls were TRBV5-6, TRBV5-1 and TRBV20-1.

With 10 bases clipped from V and 6 bases from J, the junction kept 16 bases outside the gene matches. The CDR3 consists of 15 residues. Concerning this clonotype: Its antigen is undetermined. A much larger clone is a single base away; this may be a read error.

TCR beta cDNA libraries included unique molecular identifiers. Yield was 450,000 to 650,000 cDNA molecules from 1 to 10 million T cells. TCRdb analysed the PCR reads with MiXCR anew, one entry per CDR3 protein. The data contain about 170,000 distinct CDR3 sequences, around 30% of them singletons. Sequenced: blood. The chain links TRBV12-3 or TRBV12-4 to TRBJ2-3; 7 nucleotides align to TRBD1. The TCR sequence derives from a girl between 5 and 17 years old with multiple sclerosis. CDR3 loop: CATLPGQESGDTQYF. CDR3 nucleotide sequence: TGTGCCACCTTACCCGGACAGGAAAGTGGGGATACGCAGTATTTT.